The next 8 T cell receptor beta chains were all read from a single sample in a study of blood T cell repertoires in COVID-19. Libraries were prepared by immunoSEQ multiplex PCR; TCRdb keeps only in-frame clonotypes and omits some of them. The sample includes approximately 85,000 clones, 80% to 90% of them seen just once. The sample was peripheral blood. All receptors come from a man in his forties or fifties with active or convalescent COVID-19.

In its sample, this clone was seen once. The chain employs TRBV13 and TRBJ2-7; possibly TRBD1 for D (6 bases). The CDR3 totals 11 residues. V lost 6 bases, J lost 6 bases, and 9 bases lay in between. The germline gives CDR1 PRHDT, CDR2 FYEKMQ (reference sequence). The CDR3 reads CASSLGGEQYF. The DNA for the CDR3 is TGTGCCAGCAGTCTAGGGGGCGAGCAGTACTTC.

The genes are TRBV11-2 and TRBJ2-7, with TRBD2 matching over 10 bases. Per the germline V gene, CDR1 is SGHAT and CDR2 is FQNNGV. This CDR3 comprises 15 residues. Unmatched junction bases numbered 7, after V lost 5 bases and J lost 3 bases. The CDR3 loop reads CASSLGLAEFYEQYF. The CDR3 nucleotides read TGTGCCAGCAGCCTTGGACTAGCGGAGTTCTACGAGCAGTACTTC.

J is TRBJ1-1 and V is TRBV29-1, with a weak D call TRBD1 (6 bases). The germline V gene encodes CDR1 SQVTM and CDR2 ANQGSEA. The CDR3 totals 13 residues. V gave up 7 bases and J gave up 0 bases, with 12 bases separating them. The chain's CDR3 is CSAEGTLNTEAFF. CDR3 bases: TGCAGCGCAGAGGGGACATTGAACACTGAAGCTTTCTTT.

The chain is built from TRBV19 and TRBJ1-1; D is possibly TRBD1 (5 bases). Germline CDR1 and CDR2: LNHDA and SQIVND (reference sequence). The CDR3 has 15 residues. V lost 6 bases and J lost 1, with 15 bases in between. The CDR3 region is CASRNEGHPNTEAFF. The CDR3 region has the DNA TGTGCCAGTAGAAACGAAGGACACCCGAACACTGAAGCTTTCTTT.

CDR3 sequence reads: CASSGPRGLYGYTF. CDR3 nucleotides: TGTGCCAGCAGCGGACCCCGGGGACTCTATGGCTACACCTTC. The chain uses TRBV9 and TRBJ1-2, with a possible D match to TRBD1 (5 bases). Germline CDR1 SGDLS, CDR2 YYNGEE. The CDR3 spans 14 residues. Trimming cost V 3 bases and J 4 bases, with 13 bases left between them.

The rearrangement uses TRBV24-1 and TRBJ1-5, with 7 bases fitting TRBD1. Germline trimming cut 3 bases from V and 5 bases from J; bases unmatched to any gene: 6. Germline V gene sequence: CDR1 KGHDR, CDR2 SFDVKD. This CDR3 spans 15 amino acids. The CDR3 DNA is TGTGCCACCAGTGATACAGGGGTTGCGGATCAGCCCCAGCATTTT. It codes for CATSDTGVADQPQHF.

The chain couples TRBV6-5 to TRBJ1-5; 7 bases are a match to TRBD1. Germline CDR1 MNHEY, CDR2 SVGAGI. This CDR3 is 14 amino acids long. The V segment lost 8 bases and the J segment 5 bases; nucleotides outside the gene matches: 9. The CDR3 here is CASGGTAFHQPQHF. The CDR3 nucleotides read TGTGCCAGCGGAGGGACAGCCTTCCATCAGCCCCAGCATTTT.

The rearrangement joins TRBV7-2 to TRBJ2-1; D not resolved. CDR1 and CDR2 (germline): SGHTA, FQGNSA. This CDR3 spans 15 amino acids. The germline V and J ends were trimmed by 0 bases and 2 bases, with 8 bases remaining between them. The CDR3 protein is CASSLANGPYNEQFF. In DNA form, the CDR3 reads TGTGCCAGCAGCTTAGCGAATGGCCCCTACAATGAGCAGTTCTTC.